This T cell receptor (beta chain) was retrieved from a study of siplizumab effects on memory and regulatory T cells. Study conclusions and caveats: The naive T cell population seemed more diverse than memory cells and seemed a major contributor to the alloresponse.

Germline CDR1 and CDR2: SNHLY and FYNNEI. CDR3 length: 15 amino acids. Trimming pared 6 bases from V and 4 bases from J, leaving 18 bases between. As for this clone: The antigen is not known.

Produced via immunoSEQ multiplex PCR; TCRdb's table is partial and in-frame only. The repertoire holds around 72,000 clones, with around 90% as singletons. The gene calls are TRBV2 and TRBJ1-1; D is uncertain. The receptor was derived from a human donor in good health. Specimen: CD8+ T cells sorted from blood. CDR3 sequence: CASRESLQWGTEAFF. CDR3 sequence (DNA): TGTGCCAGCAGGGAGAGCCTCCAATGGGGCACTGAAGCTTTCTTT.